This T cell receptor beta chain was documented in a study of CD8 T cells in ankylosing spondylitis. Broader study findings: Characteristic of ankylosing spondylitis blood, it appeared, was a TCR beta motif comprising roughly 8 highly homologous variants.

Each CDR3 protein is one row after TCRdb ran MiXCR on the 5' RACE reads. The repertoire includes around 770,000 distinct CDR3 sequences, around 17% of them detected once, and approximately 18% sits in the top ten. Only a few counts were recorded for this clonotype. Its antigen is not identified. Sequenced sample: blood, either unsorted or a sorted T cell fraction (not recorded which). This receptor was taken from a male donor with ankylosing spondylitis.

The CDR3: CASNAGDRVNNSPLHF. For the CDR3, the DNA is TGTGCCAGCAATGCGGGGGATCGGGTGAATAATTCACCCCTCCACTTT. The rearrangement uses TRBV12-3 or TRBV12-4 and TRBJ1-6; possible D gene TRBD1, 5 bases. The CDR3 loop spans 16 amino acids. V was trimmed by 7 bases and J by 5 bases, leaving 18 bases between them.